This passage covers 20 T cell receptor beta chains from one sample sequenced in a study of blood T cell repertoires in COVID-19. TCRdb's table, derived via immunoSEQ multiplex PCR, lists solely in-frame clones and lacks some. The table records approximately 300,000 clones, roughly 90% of them present only once. Input material: peripheral blood. The receptors here all came from a woman aged 25 to 39 with COVID-19, enrolled during active disease.

The genes are TRBV18 and TRBJ2-4; D is unresolved. Looked up from germline, CDR1 is KGHSH and CDR2 is LQKENI. The CDR3 contains 14 residues. V lost 2 bases to trimming and J lost 10 bases, with 15 bases between them. The CDR3 sequence: CASSPTEQPVIQYF. The CDR3, as DNA: TGTGCCAGCTCACCAACGGAGCAACCGGTAATTCAGTACTTC.

The chain combines TRBV19 with TRBJ2-5, with 7 bases matching TRBD2. Germline CDR1 is LNHDA and CDR2 is SQIVND (reference sequence). Trimming took 7 bases from V and 5 from J; bases not matched to a gene: 10. The CDR3 is 14 amino acids. As DNA, the CDR3 is TGTGCCAGTAACCACGGCGGGAGTGTGGAGACCCAGTACTTC. It specifies CASNHGGSVETQYF.

Only a few counts were recorded for this clone. The rearrangement links TRBV7-9 to TRBJ1-2; 9 bases line up with TRBD1. The CDR3 is made up of 16 amino acids. Germline V CDR1 and CDR2: SEHNR, FQNEAQ (reference sequence). The V gene end was trimmed by 4 bases and the J gene end by 2 bases; junction bases not matched to a gene: 8. CDR3 in DNA: TGTGCCAGCAGCTCCGCCTTAGGACAGGGGAACTATGGCTACACCTTC. Translated, it gives CASSSALGQGNYGYTF.

J is TRBJ1-1 and V is TRBV6-6, with D uncertain. Germline CDR1 MNHNY, CDR2 SVGAGI (reference sequence). This CDR3 region has 14 residues. The V end was cut by 6 bases, the J end by 5 bases, with 16 bases between. The CDR3 nucleotides read TGTGCCAGCAGCTACCCGCGGACTGGGACTGAAGCTTTCTTT. Amino acids: CASSYPRTGTEAFF.

The genes are TRBV28 and TRBJ2-7; TRBD1 matches at 9 bases. Germline CDR1 MDHEN, CDR2 SYDVKM. After removal of 7 bases from V and 1 base from J, the junction contained 5 bases not matched to a gene. The CDR3 is 14 amino acids. The CDR3 spells CASNPGTGSYEQYF. The CDR3 nucleotides read TGTGCCAGCAATCCCGGGACAGGGTCCTACGAGCAGTACTTC.

V gene TRBV5-1 combines with J gene TRBJ2-1, with TRBD2 matching over 10 bases. Germline CDR1 and CDR2: SGHRS and YFSETQ. J gave up 0 bases and V 2 bases, and 2 bases lay outside the gene matches. This CDR3 contains 16 residues. CDR3 sequence reads: CASSFSSGSSYNEQFF. CDR3 sequence (DNA): TGCGCCAGCAGCTTCTCTAGCGGGAGCTCCTACAATGAGCAGTTCTTC.

The chain recombines TRBV18 with TRBJ1-1; 7 nucleotides match TRBD1. Unmatched junction bases numbered 4, after V lost 6 bases and J lost 0 bases. Germline lookup yields CDR1 KGHSH and CDR2 LQKENI. The CDR3 extends over 14 amino acids. The CDR3 region has the DNA TGTGCCAGCTCGCTACAGGGGATGAACACTGAAGCTTTCTTT. Its protein product is CASSLQGMNTEAFF. The whole variable domain, remainder taken from reference TRBV18 and TRBJ1-1, is NAGVMQNPRHLVRRRGQEARLRCSPMKGHSHVYWYRQLPEEGLKFMVYLQKENIIDESGMPKERFSAEFPKEGPSILRIQQVVRGDSAAYFCASSLQGMNTEAFFGQGTRLTVV.

The chain combines TRBV2 with TRBJ2-7; 10 bases match TRBD2. V gave up 11 bases and J gave up 5 bases; unmatched junction bases: 12. The CDR3 loop spans 14 amino acids. Germline loops: CDR1 SNHLY, CDR2 FYNNEI. CDR3 DNA sequence: TGTGCCGGAAGAAGCCCTAGCGGGAGTCACGAGCAGTACTTC. This gives the protein CAGRSPSGSHEQYF.

On this clone: Other DNA sequences in the same sample also yield this CDR3. The chain combines TRBV10-3 with TRBJ2-7; 9 bases are shared with TRBD1. CDR1 and CDR2 (germline): ENHRY, SYGVKD. The CDR3 has 13 residues. V shed 2 bases and J 4 bases; nucleotides not matched to a gene: 0. CDR3: CAISEGQGYEQYF. DNA for the CDR3: TGTGCCATCAGTGAGGGACAGGGGTACGAGCAGTACTTC.

The chain couples TRBV4-3 to TRBJ1-4, with D possibly TRBD1 on 6 matching bases. CDR3 length: 15 residues. V lost 0 bases to trimming and J lost 11 bases, with 16 bases between them. Germline-derived CDR1 and CDR2 are LGHNA and YSLEER. The CDR3 region is CASSQDGTERGKLFF. The CDR3 DNA follows: TGCGCCAGCAGCCAAGATGGAACAGAGAGGGGGAAACTGTTTTTT.

This clone appeared a single time. The chain uses TRBV18 and TRBJ2-3, with D uncertain. V lost 3 bases, J lost 0 bases, and 10 bases lay in between. Looked up from germline, CDR1 is KGHSH and CDR2 is LQKENI. This CDR3 is built from 15 residues. This chain's CDR3 is CASSPTATSTDTQYF. The CDR3, as DNA: TGTGCCAGCTCACCCACAGCCACTAGCACAGATACGCAGTATTTT.

This chain joins TRBV6-6 and TRBJ2-6; D is ambiguous. V lost 3 bases, J lost 0 bases, and 3 bases lay in between. CDR3 length: 14 residues. Germline V CDR1 and CDR2: MNHNY, SVGAGI (reference sequence). The CDR3 is CASSYLSGANVLTF. Here the CDR3 DNA reads TGTGCCAGCAGTTATCTCTCTGGGGCCAACGTCCTGACTTTC.

This clone is a singleton in its sample. This sequence joins TRBV6-5 and TRBJ2-7; tentatively, D is TRBD1 (6 bases). CDR1 is MNHEY, CDR2 SVGAGI, per germline. The CDR3 consists of 15 residues. Trimming removed 5 bases at V and 3 bases at J, with 17 bases between. The CDR3 DNA is TGTGCCAGCAGTAACCTACAGGGAGCTGTCTACGAGCAGTACTTC. This sequence encodes CASSNLQGAVYEQYF.

The chain carries TRBV9 and TRBJ1-4; no reliable D call. Trimming pared 0 bases from V and 8 bases from J, leaving 11 bases between. CDR1 and CDR2 from the germline V gene are SGDLS and YYNGEE. This CDR3 contains 14 residues. The CDR3 reads CASSVEPREEKLFF. CDR3 DNA: TGTGCCAGCAGCGTAGAGCCAAGAGAAGAAAAACTGTTTTTT.

The chain recombines TRBV6-1 with TRBJ1-2, with TRBD1 matching over 9 bases. Germline CDR1 reads MNHNS; CDR2 reads SASEGT. The CDR3 loop spans 15 amino acids. After removal of 3 bases from V and 5 bases from J, the junction contained 7 bases not matched to a gene. The CDR3 loop is CASSDNRQGVYGYTF. As DNA, the CDR3 is TGTGCCAGCAGTGACAATAGACAGGGGGTGTATGGCTACACCTTC.

This chain uses TRBV24-1 with TRBJ2-1; 8 bases agree with TRBD2. The CDR3 sequence is 17 residues long. The J segment lost 2 bases and the V segment lost 4 bases, leaving 9 bases of the junction unmatched. CDR1 and CDR2 from the germline V gene are KGHDR and SFDVKD. The CDR3 here is CATSDNGRGRAYNEQFF. CDR3 nucleotides: TGTGCCACCAGTGACAACGGGAGGGGGAGAGCCTACAATGAGCAGTTCTTC.

The chain links TRBV7-9 to TRBJ1-3, with 9 bases that match TRBD1. CDR3 length equals 18 residues. The V and J ends lost 2 bases and 4 bases, in that order; junction bases with no gene match: 12. Germline loops: CDR1 SEHNR, CDR2 FQNEAQ (reference sequence). The CDR3 sequence: CASSLIPPNRGPGNTIYF. The CDR3 bases are TGTGCCAGCAGCTTAATCCCCCCCAACAGGGGGCCAGGAAACACCATATATTTT.

On this clone: An end of the junction differs from the germline gene, which may be a read error. The chain links TRBV7-7 to TRBJ2-2, with D possibly matching TRBD2 (5 bases). The germline CDR1 and CDR2 sequences are SSHAT and FNYEAQ (reference sequence). The CDR3 runs to 16 residues. For the CDR3, the DNA is TGTGCTAGCAGCCCTACAGCGGTGTCGAACACCGGGGAGCTGTTTTTT. It codes for CASSPTAVSNTGELFF. The variable domain in full, with the rest retrieved from reference TRBV7-7 and TRBJ2-2, is GAGVSQSPRYKVTKRGQDVTLRCDPISSHATLYWYQQALGQGPEFLTYFNYEAQPDKSGLPSDRFSAERPEGSISTLTIQRTEQRDSAMYRCASSPTAVSNTGELFFGEGSRLTVL.

J is TRBJ1-5 and V is TRBV7-2; 8 nucleotides line up with TRBD1. The length of the CDR3 is 18 residues. The germline CDR1 and CDR2 sequences are SGHTA and FQGNSA. Losses at the gene ends were 1 base for V and 2 bases for J; bases not matched to a gene: 10. The CDR3 DNA reads as TGTGCCAGCAGCTTAGGCCCCCGGACAGGGTGGGGCAATCAGCCCCAGCATTTT. Translating it yields CASSLGPRTGWGNQPQHF.

The J gene is TRBJ2-7, the V gene TRBV7-2; 9 bases match TRBD2. V was clipped by 5 bases and J by 3 bases; unmatched bases: 8. The V gene's germline CDR1 is SGHTA and CDR2 FQGNSA. This CDR3 spans 15 amino acids. Here the CDR3 reads CASSRGTSYGYEQYF. Here the CDR3 DNA reads TGTGCCAGCAGCCGGGGGACTAGCTACGGCTACGAGCAGTACTTC.